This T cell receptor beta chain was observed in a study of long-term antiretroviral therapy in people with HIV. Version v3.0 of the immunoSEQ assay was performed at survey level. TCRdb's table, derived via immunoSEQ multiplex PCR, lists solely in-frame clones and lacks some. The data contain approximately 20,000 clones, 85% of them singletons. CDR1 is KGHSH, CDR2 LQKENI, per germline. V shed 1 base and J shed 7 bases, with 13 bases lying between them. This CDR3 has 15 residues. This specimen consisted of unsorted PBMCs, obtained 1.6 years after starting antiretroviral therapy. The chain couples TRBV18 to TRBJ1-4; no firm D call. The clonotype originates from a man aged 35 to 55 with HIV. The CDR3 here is CASSPRRVEGEKLFF. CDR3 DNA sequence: TGTGCCAGCTCACCACGGAGGGTAGAGGGTGAAAAACTGTTTTTT. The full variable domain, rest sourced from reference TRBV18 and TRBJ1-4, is NAGVMQNPRHLVRRRGQEARLRCSPMKGHSHVYWYRQLPEEGLKFMVYLQKENIIDESGMPKERFSAEFPKEGPSILRIQQVVRGDSAAYFCASSPRRVEGEKLFFGSGTQLSVL.